This T cell receptor beta chain stems from a study of shared clonotypes between healthy human individuals (dated by TCRdb to 2018 to 2020). In the study overall: The cohort included three men and a couple of women between 18 and 49 years of age. The study deeply sequenced blood TCR repertoires of several healthy adults to estimate repertoire size and the extent of clonotype sharing between individuals. Different laboratories and diverse techniques were used to prepare libraries and sequence TCR repertoires, to increase sequencing depth and limit assay-specific biases. Per donor, leukapheresis produced somewhere between about 0.85 and 10 billion PBMCs. Overall results and qualifications from the work: The small number of donors limited the genetic and exposure-history diversity represented. Pairwise subsampling led to the expectation that sequencing depth would affect the degree of clonotype sharing among donors. Only blood was sampled, and tissue TCR repertoires likely differ from those in blood.

Trimmed from V: 4 bases; trimmed from J: 3 bases; junction bases lacking a gene match: 5. Its CDR3 holds 14 amino acids, cysteine through phenylalanine. The retained sequence is limited to the CDR3, 42 bases, with the frame set at the first base. For CDR1 and CDR2, the germline V gene lists SQVTM and ANQGSEA. Using the deep immunoSEQ assay, multiplex PCR amplified TCR CDR3 regions from genomic DNA. Extracted genomic DNA from each cell subset was distributed evenly across all wells of several immunoSEQ 96-well plates, and each plate was treated as a replicate. Each replicate PCR for unsorted PBMC received roughly 0.3 ug genomic DNA, equal to around 30,000 T cell genomes. Unsorted PBMC genomic DNA was sequenced across ten immunoSEQ deep assay plates. The purified libraries were quantified using a Qubit 3.0 fluorometer, sized with a Bioanalyzer 2100, and then quantified again using the KAPA Library Quantification kit. Each immunoSEQ 96-well plate was sequenced on its own single-read 150-cycle Illumina NextSeq 550 flow cell. The paper's data handling went like this. The immunoSEQ output contained only junctional sequences without quality scores, so filtering could not match that applied to full-length reads. Sequences were annotated with PyIR, a Python wrapper for IgBLAST v1.9, and V/J genes and CDR3 were assigned using IMGT germline references. Any read was removed if the V/J assignment was weak (E-value above 1e-6), the CDR3 was missing, or the read contained stop codons, out-of-frame junctions, or ambiguous translated residues. V3J clonotypes were defined as sequences sharing an identical inferred V gene, J gene, and CDR3 amino acid sequence. To compute the percentage overlap between repertoires, the number of shared unique clonotypes was divided by the size of the smaller repertoire. Richness of each repertoire was evaluated using RTK rarefaction, the Chao1 estimator, and Recon v2.1 estimates of unobserved clonotypes. Sourced from immuneACCESS, this table was stored by TCRdb with only in-frame sequences that have V and J called. A share of the clones is absent; for the studies checked, an unresolved V gene accounts for under half, and the remainder has no known explanation. V and J calls and clone size are those listed in that table; D and trimming were worked out from the DNA. In all, the sample holds approximately 470,000 clones, and around 73% of those were seen once. The ten largest clonotypes hold around 12% of the sample.

Comment on this clone: The target of this receptor is not known. Base qualities are missing; no much larger clone stands one base away.

Donors were healthy HIV-negative adults with no recently reported acute infections or vaccinations. All donors were Caucasian adults living in Nashville, Tennessee, USA. In the unsorted samples, 87 million or so PBMCs were counted, and genomic DNA was extracted using the QIAamp DNA Blood Mini kit. After blood collection by leukapheresis, PBMCs were isolated using Ficoll-Histopaque density gradient centrifugation and then cryopreserved in the vapor phase of liquid nitrogen. The receptor was isolated from a woman aged 40 to 49 in good health. Some clones in this sample may be carry-over from other donors' samples. The specimen sequenced was PBMCs. The chain was built from TRBV29-1 and TRBJ1-5; TRBD1 lines up with 8 middle nucleotides. At the DNA level, the sequence is TGCAGCGTTGTAGTGACAGGGGTCAATCAGCCCCAGCATTTT. Its translation is CSVVVTGVNQPQHF.